The rows below give T cell receptor beta chains drawn from one sample of a study of beta chain features in type 1 diabetes. The data were produced by immunoSEQ multiplex PCR, yet TCRdb's version contains in-frame clones alone and is incomplete. The sample lists 250,000 to 350,000 clones, roughly an eighth occurring once. Source material: naive CD4+ T cells from blood. The receptors here all came from a man aged 30 to 39 with type 1 diabetes. Both conserved end residues are part of each CDR3. A D gene is named only where the DNA matches it firmly. A clone size is listed for some rows: how often the clone was seen (once, few, many), or a class if it is expanded.

CDR3 DNA	CDR3 protein	D gene	V gene	J gene	clone size
TGCAGCGCAGAGGGACTAGCGGGAGGCGGGTCCTACAATGAGCAGTTCTTC	CSAEGLAGGGSYNEQFF	TRBD2	TRBV29-1	TRBJ2-1	few
TGTGCCAGCAGTTTACAGGGGGCGCAGCCCCAGCATTTT	CASSLQGAQPQHF	TRBD1	TRBV27	TRBJ1-5	-
TGTGCCAGCAGCTTCATCGGGACAGGCCGCTCACCTAATGAAAAACTGTTTTTT	CASSFIGTGRSPNEKLFF	TRBD1	TRBV7-8	TRBJ1-4	few
TGTGCCAGCGGCTTCCAGGGGGCCACTGAAGCTTTCTTT	CASGFQGATEAFF	TRBD1	TRBV6-5	TRBJ1-1	-
TGTGCCAGCAGCCAGGGACAGGGGTTAGGCTACACCTTC	CASSQGQGLGYTF	TRBD1	TRBV14	TRBJ1-2	few
TGTGCCACCGAGGAAAACCAAAGGAGCAATCAGCCCCAGCATTTT	CATEENQRSNQPQHF	-	TRBV19	TRBJ1-5	few
TGTGCCAGCAGCTCGACTAACACAGATACGCAGTATTTT	CASSSTNTDTQYF	-	TRBV5-8	TRBJ2-3	-
TGTGCCAGCAGCTCTACCGGGACTAGCGCATACAATGAGCAGTTCTTC	CASSSTGTSAYNEQFF	TRBD2	TRBV9	TRBJ2-1	few
TGTGCCAGCAGCTTGTCGGTCGGGACCTACAATGAGCAGTTCTTC	CASSLSVGTYNEQFF	-	TRBV5-4	TRBJ2-1	-
TGTGCCAGGGTAACGGACAGCACCTACGAGCAGTACTTC	CARVTDSTYEQYF	-	TRBV21-1	TRBJ2-7	-
TGTGCCAGCTCGTCCGGACAGGGGACGAACACTGAAGCTTTCTTT	CASSSGQGTNTEAFF	TRBD1	TRBV18	TRBJ1-1	-
TGTGCCAGCAGCTTAGTACCCGGCGAGCAGTACTTC	CASSLVPGEQYF	-	TRBV7-9	TRBJ2-7	few
TGTGCCAGCAGCCAAGATGGCGGGAGCGGGGGAGAGACCCAGTACTTC	CASSQDGGSGGETQYF	TRBD2	TRBV4-2	TRBJ2-5	few
TGCAGCGTAGGAAGGGACTCTCCTGCCGGGGAGCTGTTTTTT	CSVGRDSPAGELFF	-	TRBV29-1	TRBJ2-2	few
TGTGCCAGCAGCGCCGACAGCTATGAAAAACTGTTTTTT	CASSADSYEKLFF	-	TRBV11-1	TRBJ1-4	few
TGTGCCAGCAGCTTCCCGGGACAGGGAAACTATGGCTACACCTTC	CASSFPGQGNYGYTF	TRBD1	TRBV7-2	TRBJ1-2	-
TGTGCCAGCAGTTTCCAGACTAGCGGTGAGGTTCACGCGTTCTTC	CASSFQTSGEVHAFF	TRBD2	TRBV28	TRBJ2-1	-
TGTGCCAGCTCACCCGACAGGGGGCACAGTGGCTACACCTTC	CASSPDRGHSGYTF	TRBD1	TRBV18	TRBJ1-2	few
TGTGCCAGCACGACAGGGGACCGGAACAATGAGCAGTTCTTC	CASTTGDRNNEQFF	TRBD1	TRBV10-3	TRBJ2-1	few
TGTGCTAGCAGCCCCACCTCCCTTGCGAATGAGCAGTTCTTC	CASSPTSLANEQFF	-	TRBV7-7	TRBJ2-1	few
TGTGCCAGCAGTTCAGGGGCTGGTCAGCCCCAGCATTTT	CASSSGAGQPQHF	-	TRBV28	TRBJ1-5	few
TGTGCCAGCAGTTCCCCCAGTGAGCAGTTCTTC	CASSSPSEQFF	-	TRBV28	TRBJ2-1	-
TGTGCCAGCAGCGTAACGGGAGTGGGTACCGGGGAGCTGTTTTTT	CASSVTGVGTGELFF	-	TRBV9	TRBJ2-2	few
TGTGCCAGCAGCATGGGACAGATGAACACTGAAGCTTTCTTT	CASSMGQMNTEAFF	TRBD1	TRBV5-6	TRBJ1-1	-
TGTGCCAGCAGCCTAGCGGGAGCCGGCTTCAATGAGCAGTTCTTC	CASSLAGAGFNEQFF	TRBD2	TRBV6-1	TRBJ2-1	-
TGTGCCTGGAGTGCCCGGGGGGGCTATAACTATGGCTACACCTTC	CAWSARGGYNYGYTF	-	TRBV30	TRBJ1-2	-
TGTGCCAGCAGTTTTACTCTAGCGAACATTCAGTACTTC	CASSFTLANIQYF	-	TRBV27	TRBJ2-4	-
TGTGCCACCAGCAGAGTTTTGTCACAGGGGGGTGTTGAGCAGTTCTTC	CATSRVLSQGGVEQFF	TRBD1	TRBV15	TRBJ2-1	-
TGTGCCAGCAGTTGGGCGGGAGTCGGGTCCTACGAGCAGTACTTC	CASSWAGVGSYEQYF	TRBD2	TRBV27	TRBJ2-7	-
TGTGCCAGCAGCTTGGGGGGCGTTTACAATGAGCAGTTCTTC	CASSLGGVYNEQFF	-	TRBV5-6	TRBJ2-1	-
TGTGCCAGTAGTATGTACCGGGACAAAGACAATGAGCAGTTCTTC	CASSMYRDKDNEQFF	-	TRBV19	TRBJ2-1	-
TGCGCCAGCAGCTTGGTACTAGCGGGAGACTACAATGAGCAGTTCTTC	CASSLVLAGDYNEQFF	TRBD2	TRBV5-1	TRBJ2-1	-
TGCAGCGGGCGGGGCTCTGGAAACACCATATATTTT	CSGRGSGNTIYF	-	TRBV29-1	TRBJ1-3	few
TGTGCCACCGCCGGAGCGGGAGGAGGCCAAGAGACCCAGTACTTC	CATAGAGGGQETQYF	TRBD2	TRBV19	TRBJ2-5	few
TGTGCCAGCAGTTCCGGCCCCACTAGCGGTTACAATGAGCAGTTCTTC	CASSSGPTSGYNEQFF	TRBD2	TRBV6-5	TRBJ2-1	-
TGTGCCAGCAGTTACTCGACAGGGGGTTATGGCTACACCTTC	CASSYSTGGYGYTF	TRBD1	TRBV6-5	TRBJ1-2	-
TGCGCCAGCAGCTTCGGGACAGTTAACACCGGGGAGCTGTTTTTT	CASSFGTVNTGELFF	TRBD1	TRBV5-1	TRBJ2-2	-
TGTGCCAGCAGTCAACTAGCGGGAGTCGGAGATACGCAGTATTTT	CASSQLAGVGDTQYF	TRBD2	TRBV5-4	TRBJ2-3	-
TGTGCCAGCAGCTTAGCGTTGGGCGGGGCCACCGGGGAGCTGTTTTTT	CASSLALGGATGELFF	-	TRBV7-2	TRBJ2-2	-
TGCAGCGTTGAAATGAGCGGGCCGTTCTACGAGCAGTACTTC	CSVEMSGPFYEQYF	-	TRBV29-1	TRBJ2-7	-
TGCGCCAGCAGCCCAATCATGTCTGGGGCCAACGTCCTGACTTTC	CASSPIMSGANVLTF	-	TRBV5-1	TRBJ2-6	-